Below are 9 T cell receptor beta chains sequenced from a single sample in a study of shared clonotypes between healthy human individuals. The method was immunoSEQ multiplex PCR; TCRdb's version includes in-frame clones alone and lacks a portion of them. The sample yields more than 2 million clones, almost 96% seen once. Source material: naive CD4+ T cells sorted from blood. Subset meaning: CD45RA+ positively selected. The receptors derive from a man aged 18 to 29 in good health.

With respect to this clone: The sample carries other DNA sequences with the same CDR3. V gene TRBV2 combines with J gene TRBJ2-7; D remains ambiguous. From germline, CDR1 is SNHLY and CDR2 FYNNEI. This CDR3 comprises 11 residues. Trimming left V 5 bases short and J 3 bases short, with 5 bases between. The CDR3 region has the DNA TGTGCCAGCAGTCCCCTCTACGAGCAGTACTTC. Its protein product is CASSPLYEQYF. Filled out from reference TRBV2 and TRBJ2-7, the complete variable domain reads EPEVTQTPSHQVTQMGQEVILRCVPISNHLYFYWYRQILGQKVEFLVSFYNNEISEKSEIFDDQFSVERPDGSNFTLKIRSTKLEDSAMYFCASSPLYEQYFGPGTRLTVT.

J is TRBJ1-1 and V is TRBV5-4; 8 bases agree with TRBD1. Germline loops: CDR1 SGHNT, CDR2 YYREEE (reference sequence). The CDR3 is made up of 14 amino acids. J lost 3 bases, V lost 4 bases, and 5 bases had no gene match. The CDR3 here is CASSQTGDYTEAFF. DNA for the CDR3: TGTGCCAGCAGCCAGACAGGGGACTACACTGAAGCTTTCTTT.

The V and J genes are TRBV30 and TRBJ2-2, with D possibly being TRBD1 (7 bases). Germline lookup yields CDR1 GTSNPN and CDR2 SVGIG (reference sequence). This CDR3 region has 14 residues. The V and J ends lost 4 bases and 6 bases respectively, with 15 bases between them. The CDR3 DNA reads TGTGCCTGGATTGGGACAGCGGGTTCCGGGGAGCTGTTTTTT. Protein product: CAWIGTAGSGELFF.

This chain uses TRBV28 with TRBJ1-4, with TRBD1 as a possible D gene (5 bases). This CDR3 region has 15 residues. V lost 5 bases and J 7 bases, leaving 17 bases between the germline ends. CDR1 is MDHEN, CDR2 SYDVKM, per germline. Here the CDR3 reads CASSDWVGDREKLFF. Here the CDR3 DNA reads TGTGCCAGCAGTGATTGGGTTGGGGACCGTGAAAAACTGTTTTTT.

The CDR3, as DNA: TGCGCCAGCAGCCAAGATAGGACGGGACAAGCTTTCTTT. Protein product: CASSQDRTGQAFF. The rearrangement joins TRBV5-1 to TRBJ1-1, with a tentative D call TRBD1 (5 bases). This CDR3 region has 13 residues. V was pared by 4 bases and J by 9 bases, with 16 bases between. CDR1 and CDR2 from the germline V gene are SGHRS and YFSETQ.

The chain recombines TRBV11-2 with TRBJ1-2; a possible D gene is TRBD1 (5 bases). Germline V gene data show CDR1 as SGHAT and CDR2 as FQNNGV. V dropped 3 bases and J dropped 9 bases, with 14 bases sitting between them. The CDR3 runs to 13 residues. The CDR3 protein is CASSLSEGYSYTF. CDR3 nucleotides: TGTGCCAGCAGCTTGTCCGAGGGGTATAGCTACACCTTC.

V is TRBV18 and J is TRBJ1-6; 7 bases match TRBD1. The CDR3 length is 17 residues. Trimming cost V 3 bases and J 6 bases; bases outside gene matches: 11. The germline CDR1 and CDR2 sequences are KGHSH and LQKENI. The CDR3: CASSPVQGRGSNSPLHF. CDR3 bases: TGTGCCAGCTCACCGGTACAGGGGAGGGGAAGTAATTCACCCCTCCACTTT.

The chain combines TRBV7-9 with TRBJ2-7, with TRBD1 matching 8 bases. Losses at the gene ends were 4 bases for V and 5 bases for J; bases not matched to a gene: 7. Per germline, CDR1 SEHNR and CDR2 FQNEAQ (reference sequence). This CDR3 spans 14 amino acids. CDR3 residues: CASSSGQGLHEQYF. DNA of the CDR3: TGTGCCAGCAGCTCAGGACAGGGTCTCCACGAGCAGTACTTC.

The CDR3 is CASSYLQDYGYTF. For the CDR3, the DNA is TGTGCCAGCAGTTATCTCCAGGACTATGGCTACACCTTC. The rearrangement uses TRBV6-5 and TRBJ1-2, with D hard to call. The germline V gene has CDR1 MNHEY and CDR2 SVGAGI. Trimming took 3 bases from V and 3 from J, leaving 8 bases between them. The CDR3 runs to 13 residues.